A single sample gave rise to the 31 T cell receptor beta chains below, sequenced in a study of control samples from healthy donors and cancer patients. This table comes from immunoSEQ multiplex PCR, and its TCRdb copy is limited to in-frame clones, with some not included. Altogether fewer than 110,000 clones are present, around 89% being singletons, with the ten largest covering approximately 19%. Sequencing was done on a sample of PBMCs. The receptor source for this set is a man between 60 and 70 years old with lung cancer.

The genes are TRBV6-6 and TRBJ1-1; D unclear. The CDR3 covers 11 residues. Germline CDR1 reads MNHNY; CDR2 reads SVGAGI (reference sequence). Trimming shortened V by 8 bases and J by 0 bases, and 4 bases separated the two germline ends. The CDR3 spells CASGMNTEAFF. The CDR3 DNA follows: TGTGCCAGCGGCATGAACACTGAAGCTTTCTTT.

The genes are TRBV18 and TRBJ2-5; tentatively, D is TRBD1 (6 bases). Looked up from germline, CDR1 is KGHSH and CDR2 is LQKENI. The CDR3 spans 15 residues. Trimming took off 2 bases at V and 4 bases at J, with 14 bases between the two ends. The chain's CDR3 is CASSPGQGFVETQYF. In DNA form, the CDR3 reads TGTGCCAGCTCACCAGGGCAGGGGTTCGTAGAGACCCAGTACTTC.

The gene calls are TRBV5-6 and TRBJ1-2; D not certain. The CDR3 is 16 amino acids. V was pared by 0 bases and J by 8 bases, with 20 bases between. Germline loops: CDR1 SGHDT, CDR2 YYEEEE. The CDR3 sequence is CASSLAGLTSIPGYTF. CDR3 DNA: TGTGCCAGCAGCTTGGCGGGCCTTACAAGTATCCCGGGCTACACCTTC.

This rearrangement joins TRBV2 to TRBJ2-1, with no clear D. Trimming removed 6 bases at V and 9 bases at J, with 18 bases between. CDR3 size: 14 residues. From germline, CDR1 is SNHLY and CDR2 FYNNEI. The CDR3 coding sequence is TGTGCCAGCAGACCGGCCCTCTCACCCCGTGAGCAGTTCTTC. As protein: CASRPALSPREQFF.

This chain connects TRBV27 to TRBJ1-1; possible D gene TRBD1, 5 bases. Trimming cost V 5 bases and J 2 bases, with 15 bases left between them. The CDR3 is 15 amino acids. CDR1 MNHEY and CDR2 SMNVEV come from the germline V gene (reference sequence). CDR3 sequence: CASSSNPQGNTEAFF. CDR3 nucleotides: TGTGCCAGCAGTAGTAATCCTCAGGGAAACACTGAAGCTTTCTTT.

The chain carries TRBV10-3 and TRBJ2-5; TRBD2 agrees at 8 bases. Per germline, CDR1 ENHRY and CDR2 SYGVKD. The CDR3 consists of 13 residues. J was trimmed by 3 bases and V by 5 bases; bases with no gene match: 2. The CDR3 region is CAISKTSEETQYF. The CDR3 DNA is TGTGCCATCAGTAAGACTAGCGAAGAGACCCAGTACTTC.

The chain has TRBV5-1 and TRBJ2-1; D possibly corresponds to TRBD1 (6 bases). CDR1 and CDR2 from the germline V gene are SGHRS and YFSETQ. V was pared by 4 bases and J by 0 bases, with 8 bases between. The CDR3 consists of 14 residues. CDR3 bases: TGCGCCAGCAGCCCAGGGGACTCCTACAATGAGCAGTTCTTC. The encoded protein is CASSPGDSYNEQFF.

The V gene is TRBV12-3 or TRBV12-4, the J gene TRBJ2-7, with D uncertain. The CDR3 length is 11 residues. V was clipped by 3 bases and J by 3 bases, with 3 bases between them. In DNA form, the CDR3 reads TGTGCCAGCAGTTTTGGCTACGAGCAGTACTTC. It yields the protein CASSFGYEQYF.

This sequence joins TRBV30 and TRBJ2-7, with D possibly matching TRBD1 (5 bases). Germline CDR1 GTSNPN, CDR2 SVGIG (reference sequence). The CDR3 runs to 14 residues. V dropped 0 bases and J dropped 2 bases, with 11 bases sitting between them. The CDR3 DNA follows: TGTGCCTGGAGTGTACAGGCAGGGCCCTACGAGCAGTACGTC. This encodes CAWSVQAGPYEQYV.

This chain connects TRBV30 to TRBJ2-1; 7 bases are shared with TRBD1. V shed 2 bases and J 4 bases; nucleotides not matched to a gene: 8. Per germline, CDR1 GTSNPN and CDR2 SVGIG (reference sequence). The CDR3 is 15 amino acids. CDR3 nucleotide sequence: TGTGCCTGGAGTCTGAAGGGGGCTGGTTACAATGAGCAGTTCTTC. Residues: CAWSLKGAGYNEQFF.

This sequence joins TRBV20-1 and TRBJ1-2; 10 positions match TRBD1. The germline gives CDR1 DFQATT, CDR2 SNEGSKA (reference sequence). The J segment lost 8 bases and the V segment lost 3 bases, leaving 9 bases of the junction unmatched. There are 14 residues in the CDR3. The CDR3 reads CSASGQGVFRGYTF. CDR3 in DNA: TGCAGTGCTAGTGGACAGGGGGTCTTTAGGGGCTACACCTTC.

In its sample, this clone was seen a few times. The rearrangement links TRBV5-6 to TRBJ1-1; 8 bases are a match to TRBD1. The CDR3 spans 13 residues. The V gene end was trimmed by 6 bases and the J gene end by 2 bases; junction bases not matched to a gene: 3. Germline V gives CDR1 SGHDT, CDR2 YYEEEE. In DNA form, the CDR3 reads TGTGCCAGCACGGGACAGGCCAACACTGAAGCTTTCTTT. This sequence encodes CASTGQANTEAFF. Filled out from reference TRBV5-6 and TRBJ1-1, the complete variable domain reads DAGVTQSPTHLIKTRGQQVTLRCSPKSGHDTVSWYQQALGQGPQFIFQYYEEEERQRGNFPDRFSGHQFPNYSSELNVNALLLGDSALYLCASTGQANTEAFFGQGTRLTVV.

This clone showed up just a few times. The rearrangement joins TRBV12-3 or TRBV12-4 to TRBJ1-5; perhaps TRBD1 as D (6 bases). Trimming stripped 6 bases from V and 5 bases from J, with 11 bases between. The CDR3 runs to 13 residues. The CDR3, as DNA: TGTGCCAGCAGACCCCGGACAGATCAGCCCCAGCATTTT. This codes for CASRPRTDQPQHF.

This clone has just a few counts. This rearrangement joins TRBV7-2 to TRBJ2-5, with 7 positions matching TRBD2. The V and J ends lost 3 bases and 4 bases, in that order; junction bases with no gene match: 5. This CDR3 contains 14 residues. Germline values: CDR1 SGHTA, CDR2 FQGNSA. The CDR3 DNA reads TGTGCCAGCAGCTTTTTAACGGGGGGAGAGACCCAGTACTTC. It yields the protein CASSFLTGGETQYF.

This sequence joins TRBV5-6 and TRBJ1-5, with unresolved D. This CDR3 spans 12 amino acids. V lost 2 bases, J lost 3 bases, and 3 bases lay in between. Germline CDR1 is SGHDT and CDR2 is YYEEEE. The CDR3 region has the DNA TGTGCCAGCAGCTTAATCAATCAGCCCCAGCATTTT. It codes for CASSLINQPQHF.

This chain links TRBV29-1 with TRBJ2-7, with 9 bases fitting TRBD1. Germline V lookup: CDR1 SQVTM, CDR2 ANQGSEA. Trimming cost V 6 bases and J 0 bases; bases outside gene matches: 3. The CDR3 has 13 residues. The CDR3 loop reads CSVLTGGSYEQYF. Here the CDR3 DNA reads TGCAGCGTCCTGACAGGGGGCTCCTACGAGCAGTACTTC.

V is TRBV18 and J is TRBJ1-1, with D possibly matching TRBD1 (5 bases). The CDR3 has 14 residues. Trimming stripped 3 bases from V and 5 bases from J, with 13 bases between. The V gene's germline CDR1 is KGHSH and CDR2 LQKENI. DNA for the CDR3: TGTGCCAGCTCACCGGGGCATATCCTAACTGAAGCTTTCTTT. Translation gives CASSPGHILTEAFF. Full variable domain (remainder filled in from reference TRBV18 and TRBJ1-1): NAGVMQNPRHLVRRRGQEARLRCSPMKGHSHVYWYRQLPEEGLKFMVYLQKENIIDESGMPKERFSAEFPKEGPSILRIQQVVRGDSAAYFCASSPGHILTEAFFGQGTRLTVV.

This chain joins TRBV5-1 and TRBJ2-7, with TRBD2 identical over 11 bases. The CDR3 extends over 17 amino acids. Per germline, CDR1 SGHRS and CDR2 YFSETQ. V dropped 9 bases and J dropped 0; count of bases not matched to a gene: 14. The CDR3 reads CATPGGSGGASSYEQYV. The CDR3 DNA is TGCGCCACCCCCGGCGGTAGCGGGGGGGCGAGCTCCTACGAGCAGTACGTC.

The rearrangement links TRBV5-6 to TRBJ2-5; no clear D gene. CDR1 and CDR2 from the germline V gene are SGHDT and YYEEEE. V lost 4 bases and J 7 bases, leaving 14 bases between the germline ends. This CDR3 spans 13 amino acids. DNA for the CDR3: TGTGCCAGCAGCCGGTCTCTAGGTGGGACCCAGTACTTC. This translates into CASSRSLGGTQYF.

V gene TRBV10-1 combines with J gene TRBJ1-6; a possible D gene is TRBD1 (5 bases). V gave up 2 bases and J gave up 12 bases, with 14 bases separating them. Germline assignment: CDR1 WNHNN and CDR2 SYGVQD (reference sequence). This CDR3 spans 14 amino acids. CDR3 loop: CASSETAGHRPLHF. The CDR3 DNA sequence: TGCGCCAGCAGTGAGACGGCTGGACACCGACCCCTCCACTTT.

The chain combines TRBV5-1 with TRBJ1-4; a possible D gene is TRBD1 (6 bases). V dropped 4 bases and J dropped 4 bases, with 8 bases sitting between them. Germline V gene data show CDR1 as SGHRS and CDR2 as YFSETQ. This CDR3 region has 13 residues. CDR3 in DNA: TGCGCCAGCAGCATGGACAGTAATGAAAAACTGTTTTTT. Translated: CASSMDSNEKLFF.

This chain connects TRBV11-3 to TRBJ2-7; D is unresolved. Trimming removed 5 bases at V and 4 bases at J, with 12 bases between. Germline assignment: CDR1 SGHNT and CDR2 YENEEA. CDR3 size: 13 residues. CDR3 nucleotides: TGTGCCAGCAGCAAAGGCTCGTTGTACGAGCAGTACGTC. This codes for CASSKGSLYEQYV.

This clone was observed a single time. The chain links TRBV18 to TRBJ1-4, with 7 nucleotides matching TRBD1. This CDR3 is built from 15 residues. V lost 2 bases to trimming and J lost 3 bases; unmatched junction nucleotides: 3. Germline values: CDR1 KGHSH, CDR2 LQKENI. The CDR3 nucleotides are TGTGCCAGCTCACCAGGACAGGCGGCTAATGAAAAACTGTTTTTT. Encoded protein: CASSPGQAANEKLFF.

The CDR3: CAWSFAGVTYEQYF. CDR3 DNA: TGTGCCTGGAGTTTCGCAGGAGTAACCTACGAGCAGTACTTC. The chain joins TRBV30 to TRBJ2-7; D is undetermined. Between the trimmed V and J ends, which lost 2 bases and 2 bases, there was a span of 13 bases. The germline gives CDR1 GTSNPN, CDR2 SVGIG (reference sequence). The CDR3 extends over 14 amino acids. Complete variable domain (other parts from reference TRBV30 and TRBJ2-7): SQTIHQWPATLVQPVGSPLSLECTVEGTSNPNLYWYRQAAGRGLQLLFYSVGIGQISSEVPQNLSASRPQDRQFILSSKKLLLSDSGFYLCAWSFAGVTYEQYFGPGTRLTVT.

The V call is TRBV14, the J call TRBJ1-4; D is possibly TRBD1 (6 bases). The CDR3 loop spans 17 amino acids. The V end lost 0 bases, the J end lost 3 bases, and 14 bases lay between the germline ends. Germline V gene data show CDR1 as SGHDN and CDR2 as FVKESK. The CDR3 spells CASSQEFVGAPNEKLFF. The CDR3, as DNA: TGTGCCAGCAGCCAAGAATTTGTGGGGGCCCCTAATGAAAAACTGTTTTTT.

The chain is built from TRBV9 and TRBJ1-2; TRBD1 might be the D (5 bases). In germline, CDR1 is SGDLS, CDR2 YYNGEE. V was pared by 5 bases and J by 8 bases, with 13 bases between. This CDR3 is built from 12 residues. CDR3 sequence (DNA): TGTGCCAGCAGTCAGGGATCGGACGGCTACACCTTC. Its translation is CASSQGSDGYTF.

The chain couples TRBV6-4 to TRBJ2-1; 7 bases align to TRBD2. The V gene's germline CDR1 is MRHNA and CDR2 SNTAGT. The V segment lost 4 bases and the J segment 5 bases; nucleotides outside the gene matches: 5. This CDR3 comprises 14 residues. In DNA, the CDR3 is TGTGCCAGCAGTGTGGGGGACTATAACAATGAGCAGTTCTTC. This encodes CASSVGDYNNEQFF.

The chain recombines TRBV21-1 with TRBJ1-1. TRBV21-1 is labeled a pseudogene. The CDR3 runs 15 residues. CDR3 amino acids: CASSKVPPSHVGAFF. CDR3 bases: TGTGCCAGCAGCAAAGTACCACCTTCCCATGTGGGAGCTTTCTTT.

This clone has ten or more counts. The chain is built from TRBV3-1 (or the pseudogene TRBV3-2) and TRBJ2-3; D not resolved. V was cut by 4 bases and J by 2 bases, with 13 bases left in between. Germline V CDR1 and CDR2: LGHDT, YNNKEL (reference sequence). The CDR3 is made up of 15 amino acids. CDR3 sequence reads: CASSRSGYTTDTQYF. CDR3 DNA sequence: TGTGCCAGCAGCCGTTCAGGCTACACCACAGATACGCAGTATTTT.

The V call is TRBV18, the J call TRBJ1-1; D perhaps matches TRBD1 (5 bases). The CDR3 loop spans 16 amino acids. Between the trimmed V and J ends, which lost 2 bases and 4 bases, there was a span of 17 bases. From germline, CDR1 is KGHSH and CDR2 LQKENI. The CDR3 DNA reads TGTGCCAGCTCACCATCGGGGCCTGGGAGCGGCACTGAAGCTTTCTTT. It encodes CASSPSGPGSGTEAFF.

This chain joins TRBV9 and TRBJ2-2; 7 bases agree with TRBD1. The trim removed 3 bases at V and 4 bases at J, leaving 6 bases unmatched. Germline loops: CDR1 SGDLS, CDR2 YYNGEE. CDR3 size: 15 residues. As DNA, the CDR3 is TGTGCCAGCAGCGGGGCGGACAGGCCCACCGGGGAGCTGTTTTTT. This codes for CASSGADRPTGELFF.